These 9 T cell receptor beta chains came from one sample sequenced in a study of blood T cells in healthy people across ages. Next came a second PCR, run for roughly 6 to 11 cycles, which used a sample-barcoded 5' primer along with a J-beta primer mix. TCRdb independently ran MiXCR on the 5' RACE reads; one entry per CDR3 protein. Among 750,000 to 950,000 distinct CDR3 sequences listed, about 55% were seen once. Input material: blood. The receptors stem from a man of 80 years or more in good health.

CDR3 nucleotide sequence: TGTGCCATCAGTGAGGGGGGGGCAAGGACTGAAGCTTTCTTT. Its translation is CAISEGGARTEAFF. The V call is TRBV10-3, the J call TRBJ1-1; weak D call: TRBD1 (6 bases). This CDR3 comprises 14 residues. Trimming left V 2 bases short and J 5 bases short, with 12 bases between. Germline CDR1 is ENHRY and CDR2 is SYGVKD.

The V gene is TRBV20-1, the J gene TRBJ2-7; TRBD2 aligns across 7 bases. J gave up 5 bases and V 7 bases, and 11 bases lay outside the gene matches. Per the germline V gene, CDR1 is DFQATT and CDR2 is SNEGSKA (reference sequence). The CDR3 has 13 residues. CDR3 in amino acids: CSVRGGSMNEQYF. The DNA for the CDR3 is TGCAGTGTTCGAGGCGGGAGTATGAACGAGCAGTACTTC.

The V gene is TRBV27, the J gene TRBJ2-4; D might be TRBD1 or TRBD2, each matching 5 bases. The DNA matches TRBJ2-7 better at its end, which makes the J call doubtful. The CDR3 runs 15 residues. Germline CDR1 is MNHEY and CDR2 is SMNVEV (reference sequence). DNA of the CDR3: TGTGCCAGCAGTTTCCGGGACGGAACCTCCTACGAGCAGTACTTC. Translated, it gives CASSFRDGTSYEQYF.

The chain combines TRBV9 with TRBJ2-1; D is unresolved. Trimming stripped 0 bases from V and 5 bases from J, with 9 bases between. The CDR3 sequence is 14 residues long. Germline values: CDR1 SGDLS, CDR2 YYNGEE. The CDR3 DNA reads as TGTGCCAGCAGCGTAGGGGGTGTCAACAATGAGCAGTTCTTC. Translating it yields CASSVGGVNNEQFF.

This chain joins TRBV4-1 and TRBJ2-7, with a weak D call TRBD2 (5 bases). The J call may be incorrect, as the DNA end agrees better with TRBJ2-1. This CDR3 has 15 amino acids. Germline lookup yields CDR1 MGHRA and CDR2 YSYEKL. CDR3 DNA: TGCGCCAGCAGCCAAGCTTACCTAGCTTTGGATGAGCAGTTCTTC. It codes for CASSQAYLALDEQFF.

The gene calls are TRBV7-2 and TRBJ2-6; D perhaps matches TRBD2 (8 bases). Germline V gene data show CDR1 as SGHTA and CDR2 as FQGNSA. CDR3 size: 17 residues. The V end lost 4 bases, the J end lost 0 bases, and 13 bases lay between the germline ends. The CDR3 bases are TGTGCCAGCAGCTCGGGAGGGACAGTCTCTGGGGCCAACGTCCTGACTTTC. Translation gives CASSSGGTVSGANVLTF. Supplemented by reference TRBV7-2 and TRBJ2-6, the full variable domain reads GAGVSQSPSNKVTEKGKDVELRCDPISGHTALYWYRQSLGQGLEFLIYFQGNSAPDKSGLPSDRFSAERTGGSVSTLTIQRTQQEDSAVYLCASSSGGTVSGANVLTFGAGSRLTVL.

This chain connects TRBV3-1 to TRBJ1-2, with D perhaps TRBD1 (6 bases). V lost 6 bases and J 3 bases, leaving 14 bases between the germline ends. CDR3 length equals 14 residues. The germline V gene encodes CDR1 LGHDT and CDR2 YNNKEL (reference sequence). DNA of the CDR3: TGTGCCAGCAGTTTCGGGGGCTCAGACTATGGCTACACCTTC. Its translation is CASSFGGSDYGYTF.

CDR3 amino acids: CASSQDIGRAGETQYF. The CDR3 nucleotides are TGTGCCAGCAGCCAAGATATCGGGAGGGCCGGGGAGACCCAGTACTTC. The rearrangement joins TRBV3-1 to TRBJ2-5, with 8 bases matching TRBD2. CDR1 is LGHDT and CDR2 is YNNKEL in the germline V gene (reference sequence). This CDR3 spans 16 amino acids. J was trimmed by 5 bases and V by 0 bases; bases with no gene match: 8.

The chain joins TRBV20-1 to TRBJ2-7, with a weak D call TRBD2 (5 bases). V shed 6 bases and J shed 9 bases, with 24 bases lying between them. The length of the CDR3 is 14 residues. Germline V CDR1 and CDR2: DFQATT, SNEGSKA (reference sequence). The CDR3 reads CSAADSKTQTRQYF. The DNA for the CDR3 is TGCAGTGCCGCGGACTCGAAGACCCAGACCCGGCAGTACTTC.